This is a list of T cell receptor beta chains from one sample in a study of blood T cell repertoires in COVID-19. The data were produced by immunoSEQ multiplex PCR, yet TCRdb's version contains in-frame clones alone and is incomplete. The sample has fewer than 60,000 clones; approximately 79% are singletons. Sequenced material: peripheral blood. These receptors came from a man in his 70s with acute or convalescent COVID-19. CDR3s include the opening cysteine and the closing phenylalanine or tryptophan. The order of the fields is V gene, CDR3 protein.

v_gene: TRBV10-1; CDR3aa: CASIELGHEQYF
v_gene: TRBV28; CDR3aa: CASSLPWTGLYEQYF
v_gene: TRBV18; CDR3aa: CASSPGTLQETQYF
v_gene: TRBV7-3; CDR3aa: CASSLTSGLRETQYF
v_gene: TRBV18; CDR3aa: CASSPPGGGRTYEQYF
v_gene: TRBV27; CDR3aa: CASSSGGQLYGYTF
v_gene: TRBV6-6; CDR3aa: CASSYSQSEQYF
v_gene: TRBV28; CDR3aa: CASSLTAYEQYF
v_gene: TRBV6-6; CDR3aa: CASSPDRGSNQPQHF
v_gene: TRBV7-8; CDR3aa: CASSPGLANTGELFF
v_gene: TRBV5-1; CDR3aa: CASSLSPQGAANEKLFF
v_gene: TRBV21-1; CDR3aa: CASSNQGIVYGYTF
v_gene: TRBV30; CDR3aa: CAGWTGTGNEQFF
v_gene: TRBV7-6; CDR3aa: CASSLEGQGQDTQYF
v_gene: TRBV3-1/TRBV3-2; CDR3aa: CASSPPYGMRTGELFF
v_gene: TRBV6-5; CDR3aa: CASSNPGVYGYTF
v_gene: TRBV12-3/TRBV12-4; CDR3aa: CASSFGQLYGYTF
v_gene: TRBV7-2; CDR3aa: CASSPGLAEIQETQYF
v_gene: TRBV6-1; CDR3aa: CASSDRASTDTQYF
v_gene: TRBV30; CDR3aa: CAWILASYEQYF
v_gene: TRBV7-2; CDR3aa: CASSLIGQALNYGYTF
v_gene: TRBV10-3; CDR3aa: CAISPGTPPDTQYF
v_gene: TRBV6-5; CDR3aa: CASTPRGGRHSPLHF
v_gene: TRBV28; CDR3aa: CASPGGTEAFF
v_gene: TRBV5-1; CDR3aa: CASSLDDARTGELFF
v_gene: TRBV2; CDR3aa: CASSTGGTEAFF
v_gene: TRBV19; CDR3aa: CASSRSYNSNQPQHF
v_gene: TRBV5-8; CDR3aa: CASSLSGEKTQYF
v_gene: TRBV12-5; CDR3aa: CASGSPFRPSGNTIYF
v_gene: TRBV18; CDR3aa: CASSPGLAGDEQYF
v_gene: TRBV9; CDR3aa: CASSPSFNEKLFF
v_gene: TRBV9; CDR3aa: CASSVGTAGGWNTIYF
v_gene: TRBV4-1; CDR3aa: CASSQVFGSGGANEQFF